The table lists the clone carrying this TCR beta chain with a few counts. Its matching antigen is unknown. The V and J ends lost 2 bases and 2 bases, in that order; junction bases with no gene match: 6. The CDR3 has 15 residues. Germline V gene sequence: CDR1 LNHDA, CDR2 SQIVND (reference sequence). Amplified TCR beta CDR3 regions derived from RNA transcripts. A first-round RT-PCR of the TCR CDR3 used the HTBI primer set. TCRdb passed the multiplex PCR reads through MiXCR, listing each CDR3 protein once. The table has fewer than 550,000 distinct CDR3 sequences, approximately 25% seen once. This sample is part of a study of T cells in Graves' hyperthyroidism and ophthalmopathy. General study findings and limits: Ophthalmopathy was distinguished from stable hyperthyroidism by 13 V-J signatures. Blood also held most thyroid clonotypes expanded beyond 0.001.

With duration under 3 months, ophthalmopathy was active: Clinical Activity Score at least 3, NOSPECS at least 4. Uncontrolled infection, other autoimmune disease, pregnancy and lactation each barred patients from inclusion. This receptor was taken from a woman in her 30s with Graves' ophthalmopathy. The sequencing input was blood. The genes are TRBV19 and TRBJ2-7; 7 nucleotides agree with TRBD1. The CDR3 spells CASSIRGTEPYEQYF. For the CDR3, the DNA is TGTGCCAGTAGTATAAGGGGGACAGAACCCTACGAGCAGTACTTC.